The 8 T cell receptor beta chains listed next were all sequenced from one sample in a study of T cells after yellow fever vaccination. TCRdb re-analysed the 5' RACE reads in MiXCR, keeping a single row per CDR3 protein. Here the sample spans some 400,000 distinct CDR3 sequences, around 20% being singletons. The material sequenced was PBMCs, taken before the yellow fever booster vaccination. The receptor set was obtained from a man aged 18 to 35 who received the YFV17D yellow fever vaccine.

This clonotype was observed a handful of times. The chain recombines TRBV20-1 with TRBJ2-3, with TRBD2 as a possible D gene (6 bases). The CDR3 loop spans 13 amino acids. The germline gives CDR1 DFQATT, CDR2 SNEGSKA (reference sequence). The germline V and J ends were trimmed by 1 base and 5 bases, with 10 bases remaining between them. The CDR3 protein is CSARGGLKDTQYF. For the CDR3, the DNA is TGCAGTGCTAGAGGGGGACTTAAAGATACGCAGTATTTT.

This clonotype was observed a handful of times. The gene calls are TRBV29-1 and TRBJ2-7, with a weak D call TRBD1 (6 bases). Deletions cut 5 bases from V and 1 base from J, with 12 bases between. The CDR3 has 13 amino acids. Germline CDR1 SQVTM, CDR2 ANQGSEA. The CDR3 bases are TGCAGCGTTTCCAATACAGGGTCCTACGAGCAGTACGTC. Amino acid sequence: CSVSNTGSYEQYV.

In DNA, the CDR3 is TGCGCCAGCAGCCAAAATCTCCCAACAGGGGAGTTGTCCTACGAGCAGTACTTC. Its protein product is CASSQNLPTGELSYEQYF. The V call is TRBV4-3, the J call TRBJ2-7; 7 bases agree with TRBD1. This CDR3 has 18 amino acids. V lost 2 bases, J lost 1 base, and 14 bases stayed unmatched. The V gene's germline CDR1 is LGHNA and CDR2 YSLEER.

This clonotype has only a few counts. V gene TRBV7-2 combines with J gene TRBJ2-1; 8 positions match TRBD2. Germline V gives CDR1 SGHTA, CDR2 FQGNSA. This CDR3 has 16 amino acids. The ends lost 11 bases at V and 1 base at J; junction bases unmatched: 13. In nucleotides, the CDR3 is TGTGCCGCCAGCGCCGGGAGGGTCGAATCCTACAATGAGCAGTTCTTC. Encoded protein: CAASAGRVESYNEQFF.

This clonotype has just a few counts. The chain employs TRBV5-1 and TRBJ2-7, with no clear D. The V gene lost 2 bases and the J gene lost 1 base, with 7 bases spanning the gap. Per germline, CDR1 SGHRS and CDR2 YFSETQ. The length of the CDR3 is 13 residues. The CDR3 reads CASSFAESYEQYF. The DNA for the CDR3 is TGCGCCAGCAGCTTCGCAGAGTCCTACGAGCAGTACTTC.

The J gene is TRBJ2-1, the V gene TRBV13; D unclear. This CDR3 is built from 13 residues. V was pared by 5 bases and J by 8 bases, with 13 bases between. Germline-derived CDR1 and CDR2 are PRHDT and FYEKMQ (reference sequence). CDR3 sequence reads: CASSLAGRDEQFF. Here the CDR3 DNA reads TGTGCCAGCAGCCTGGCCGGTAGGGATGAGCAGTTCTTC.

The rearrangement joins TRBV6-2 or TRBV6-3 to TRBJ2-7; TRBD1 matches 8 bases. V gave up 2 bases and J gave up 0 bases; unmatched junction bases: 6. This CDR3 has 16 amino acids. CDR1 and CDR2 (germline): MNHEY, SVGEGT. DNA for the CDR3: TGTGCCAGCAGTTACGCTTCCGGGACAGGCTCCTACGAGCAGTACTTC. This translates into CASSYASGTGSYEQYF.

The chain employs TRBV20-1 and TRBJ2-7, with D uncertain. Germline V gene sequence: CDR1 DFQATT, CDR2 SNEGSKA (reference sequence). This CDR3 region has 14 residues. V lost 1 base, J lost 4 bases, and 14 bases lay in between. CDR3 loop: CSARARGTSYEQYF. The CDR3 nucleotides are TGCAGTGCTAGAGCCCGAGGCACATCATACGAGCAGTACTTC.